The 23 T cell receptor beta chains presented below share a single source sample, sequenced in a study of beta chain features in type 1 diabetes. Of the isolated RNA, all was reverse transcribed, and so the sequenced material was expressed TCRB transcripts. Produced via immunoSEQ multiplex PCR; TCRdb's table is partial and in-frame only. The sample records a few hundred thousand clones, roughly 14% being singletons. Material for sequencing was naive CD4+ T cells from blood. The receptors stem from a man aged 25 to 40 in good health.

This clone was seen a few times. The V call is TRBV5-1, the J call TRBJ2-1, with TRBD1 matching over 8 bases. The CDR3 has 19 residues. V shed 1 base, J shed 0 bases, and the junction held 12 bases outside the gene matches. The germline V gene encodes CDR1 SGHRS and CDR2 YFSETQ. Here the CDR3 reads CASSLNPHPGGHSYNEQFF. The DNA of the CDR3 is TGCGCCAGCAGCTTGAACCCCCACCCAGGGGGCCACTCCTACAATGAGCAGTTCTTC.

The table lists this clone with a few counts. The V gene is TRBV29-1, the J gene TRBJ2-3; D unclear. The germline V gene encodes CDR1 SQVTM and CDR2 ANQGSEA. This CDR3 has 11 amino acids. V was trimmed by 2 bases and J by 6 bases, leaving 6 bases between them. CDR3 region: CSVEFSDTQYF. The CDR3 DNA sequence: TGCAGCGTTGAATTCAGTGATACGCAGTATTTT.

This clone came up a few times. The chain joins TRBV30 to TRBJ2-4; tentatively, D is TRBD2 (5 bases). Per germline, CDR1 GTSNPN and CDR2 SVGIG (reference sequence). V was pared by 2 bases and J by 11 bases, with 16 bases between. The length of the CDR3 is 13 residues. The CDR3 is CAWSQLGPVVQYF. The CDR3 DNA reads TGTGCCTGGAGTCAACTAGGACCAGTGGTTCAGTACTTC.

This clone was observed a few times. The genes are TRBV6-5 and TRBJ2-5; D possibly corresponds to TRBD1 (6 bases). Germline CDR1 is MNHEY and CDR2 is SVGAGI. The CDR3 is 16 amino acids. With 4 bases removed from V and 5 bases from J, the gap between germline ends came to 20 bases. The CDR3 spells CASSFRTVKVTETQYF. The CDR3 DNA sequence: TGTGCCAGCAGTTTTCGGACAGTAAAGGTCACGGAGACCCAGTACTTC.

V and J are TRBV7-2 and TRBJ1-6; 7 bases fit TRBD1. The germline gives CDR1 SGHTA, CDR2 FQGNSA. V lost 5 bases and J lost 0; bases outside the gene matches: 4. CDR3 length: 16 amino acids. The CDR3 DNA is TGTGCCAGCAGCGCGACAGGGAGCTCCTATAATTCACCCCTCCACTTT. The encoded protein is CASSATGSSYNSPLHF. The full variable domain, completed using reference TRBV7-2 and TRBJ1-6, is GAGVSQSPSNKVTEKGKDVELRCDPISGHTALYWYRQSLGQGLEFLIYFQGNSAPDKSGLPSDRFSAERTGGSVSTLTIQRTQQEDSAVYLCASSATGSSYNSPLHFGNGTRLTVT.

This clone has a handful of counts. V usage is TRBV5-8 and J usage is TRBJ2-1; D ambiguous. V was trimmed by 4 bases and J by 8 bases, leaving 13 bases between them. Germline assignment: CDR1 SGHTS and CDR2 YDEGEE. This CDR3 has 13 amino acids. CDR3 loop: CASSSTPLDEQFF. The CDR3, as DNA: TGTGCCAGCAGCAGCACTCCACTTGATGAGCAGTTCTTC. Based on the CDR3 plus reference TRBV5-8 and TRBJ2-1, the full variable domain is EAGVTQSPTHLIKTRGQQATLRCSPISGHTSVYWYQQALGLGLQFLLWYDEGEERNRGNFPPRFSGRQFPNYSSELNVNALELEDSALYLCASSSTPLDEQFFGPGTRLTVL.

This clone occurred a few times. The V and J genes are TRBV10-3 and TRBJ1-5; D is uncertain. This CDR3 has 14 amino acids. V lost 4 bases and J lost 5, with 12 bases in between. Germline CDR1 is ENHRY and CDR2 is SYGVKD. The CDR3 DNA sequence: TGTGCCATCAGTGCCTTGGGCCTGCATCAGCCCCAGCATTTT. Protein: CAISALGLHQPQHF.

This chain connects TRBV7-2 to TRBJ2-4, with TRBD2 as a possible D gene (5 bases). The germline gives CDR1 SGHTA, CDR2 FQGNSA. Deletions cut 5 bases from V and 7 bases from J, with 15 bases between. This CDR3 is 14 amino acids long. CDR3 loop: CASSPPGRGNIQYF. The DNA of the CDR3 is TGTGCCAGCAGCCCCCCCGGAAGAGGGAACATTCAGTACTTC.

This clone has just a few counts. The V and J genes are TRBV5-6 and TRBJ1-1; 7 nucleotides agree with TRBD1. J gave up 3 bases and V 6 bases, and 8 bases lay outside the gene matches. This CDR3 spans 14 amino acids. CDR1 is SGHDT, CDR2 YYEEEE, per germline. This chain's CDR3 is CASTFPDRDTEAFF. In DNA form, the CDR3 reads TGTGCCAGCACCTTTCCCGACAGGGACACTGAAGCTTTCTTT.

This clone was seen a few times. Other DNA sequences in the sample encode the same CDR3. J is TRBJ1-5 and V is TRBV30, with D perhaps TRBD1 (5 bases). The CDR3 extends over 13 amino acids. Germline values: CDR1 GTSNPN, CDR2 SVGIG (reference sequence). Between the trimmed V and J ends, which lost 1 base and 3 bases, there was a span of 7 bases. CDR3 coding DNA: TGTGCCTGGAGTGGGGGCCCCAATCAGCCCCAGCATTTT. Translated: CAWSGGPNQPQHF.

A few counts support this clone. The chain recombines TRBV7-9 with TRBJ2-4, with D unclear. The CDR3 loop spans 13 amino acids. Deletions cut 0 bases from V and 9 bases from J, with 9 bases between. Germline V CDR1 and CDR2: SEHNR, FQNEAQ (reference sequence). CDR3 residues: CASSLALFSIQYF. CDR3 DNA: TGTGCCAGCAGCTTAGCACTTTTCAGCATTCAGTACTTC.

The V gene is TRBV2, the J gene TRBJ2-7; D unresolved. The CDR3 runs to 11 residues. Trimming left V 7 bases short and J 3 bases short, with 7 bases between. The V gene's germline CDR1 is SNHLY and CDR2 FYNNEI. CDR3 DNA sequence: TGTGCCAGCAAGTGGGACTACGAGCAGTACTTC. It translates to CASKWDYEQYF.

The chain recombines TRBV15 with TRBJ2-1; 7 nucleotides agree with TRBD1. Germline loops: CDR1 LNHNV, CDR2 YYDKDF (reference sequence). The CDR3 contains 16 residues. The junction had 5 bases not matched to a gene; V was cut back by 1 base and J by 2 bases. The CDR3 DNA is TGTGCCACCAGCAGAGGAAACAGGGGACCCTACAATGAGCAGTTCTTC. It codes for CATSRGNRGPYNEQFF.

This clone turned up a few times. This rearrangement joins TRBV14 to TRBJ1-1; 8 positions match TRBD1. V lost 4 bases and J lost 4; bases outside the gene matches: 8. The CDR3 is made up of 15 amino acids. Germline V gene lookup returns CDR1 SGHDN and CDR2 FVKESK. The CDR3 DNA sequence: TGTGCCAGCAGCCCTCGACAGGGGTTTAGCACTGAAGCTTTCTTT. This sequence encodes CASSPRQGFSTEAFF. The full variable domain, rest sourced from reference TRBV14 and TRBJ1-1, is EAGVTQFPSHSVIEKGQTVTLRCDPISGHDNLYWYRRVMGKEIKFLLHFVKESKQDESGMPNNRFLAERTGGTYSTLKVQPAELEDSGVYFCASSPRQGFSTEAFFGQGTRLTVV.

CDR3 coding DNA: TGTGCCATCACTAGCGGGGGGGCTTCAGATACGCAGTATTTT. Translation gives CAITSGGASDTQYF. V and J are TRBV10-3 and TRBJ2-3; 12 bases agree with TRBD2. With 7 bases clipped from V and 4 bases from J, the junction kept 3 bases outside the gene matches. The CDR3 is 14 amino acids. Per germline, CDR1 ENHRY and CDR2 SYGVKD.

The V and J genes are TRBV29-1 and TRBJ1-1; TRBD1 agrees at 7 bases. The length of the CDR3 is 14 residues. Trimming at V came to 5 bases and at J to 7 bases, leaving 13 bases not matched to a gene. Per the germline V gene, CDR1 is SQVTM and CDR2 is ANQGSEA. The CDR3 sequence is CSVSTGTVFGEAFF. The CDR3 DNA reads TGCAGCGTTTCAACCGGGACAGTATTCGGTGAAGCTTTCTTT.

This clone occurred a few times. The CDR3 DNA sequence: TGTGCCAGCAGCTTCTCATCACTAGCGGGAGGAAGTGATACGCAGTATTTT. As protein: CASSFSSLAGGSDTQYF. The gene calls are TRBV11-2 and TRBJ2-3; 12 positions agree with TRBD2. V lost 3 bases to trimming and J lost 6 bases; unmatched junction nucleotides: 10. Germline CDR1 is SGHAT and CDR2 is FQNNGV. The CDR3 length is 17 residues.

There are a few counts of this clone. The chain recombines TRBV5-4 with TRBJ1-4, with TRBD1 matching over 7 bases. CDR3 size: 15 residues. CDR1 and CDR2 (germline): SGHNT, YYREEE (reference sequence). The V gene end was trimmed by 4 bases and the J gene end by 3 bases; junction bases not matched to a gene: 6. The CDR3, as DNA: TGTGCCAGCAGCCCCAGGACAGGCCCTAATGAAAAACTGTTTTTT. Translating gives CASSPRTGPNEKLFF.

This clone was recorded at least ten times. The chain links TRBV29-1 to TRBJ2-5; D might be TRBD2 (5 bases). V lost 4 bases and J lost 5, with 14 bases in between. The CDR3 totals 13 residues. Germline V gene lookup returns CDR1 SQVTM and CDR2 ANQGSEA. The DNA for the CDR3 is TGCAGCGTTGCCCCTAGCAGGTCGGAGACCCAGTACTTC. Translated: CSVAPSRSETQYF.

This clone was detected only a few times. The chain carries TRBV6-1 and TRBJ2-7, with D perhaps assigned TRBD1 or TRBD2 (5 bases each). Germline V lookup: CDR1 MNHNS, CDR2 SASEGT. V was trimmed by 0 bases and J by 6 bases, leaving 15 bases between them. The CDR3 consists of 15 residues. CDR3 protein: CASSEALGPLSEQYF. The CDR3 bases are TGTGCCAGCAGTGAAGCTTTGGGACCTTTATCCGAGCAGTACTTC.

The rearrangement joins TRBV9 to TRBJ2-2, with TRBD1 identical over 8 bases. The CDR3 is 17 residues long. The trim removed 1 base at V and 0 bases at J, leaving 5 bases unmatched. The germline gives CDR1 SGDLS, CDR2 YYNGEE. CDR3 DNA: TGTGCCAGCAGCGTACAAGGACAGGGCGCGAACACCGGGGAGCTGTTTTTT. It codes for CASSVQGQGANTGELFF.

This clone has just a few counts. The chain combines TRBV6-5 with TRBJ1-6; D not resolved. The CDR3 consists of 16 residues. Germline assignment: CDR1 MNHEY and CDR2 SVGAGI. V lost 3 bases to trimming and J lost 10 bases, with 19 bases between them. CDR3 loop: CASSYYPGGKGSPLHF. The CDR3 nucleotides are TGTGCCAGCAGTTATTATCCCGGTGGGAAGGGATCACCCCTCCACTTT.

This clone was counted a few times. This rearrangement joins TRBV30 to TRBJ1-5, with D maybe TRBD1 (6 bases). Trimming shortened V by 2 bases and J by 11 bases, and 16 bases separated the two germline ends. The V gene's germline CDR1 is GTSNPN and CDR2 SVGIG (reference sequence). The CDR3 runs to 13 residues. DNA for the CDR3: TGTGCCTGGAGTACCCAGGGGCCGGGGGCCCAGCATTTT. Its protein product is CAWSTQGPGAQHF.